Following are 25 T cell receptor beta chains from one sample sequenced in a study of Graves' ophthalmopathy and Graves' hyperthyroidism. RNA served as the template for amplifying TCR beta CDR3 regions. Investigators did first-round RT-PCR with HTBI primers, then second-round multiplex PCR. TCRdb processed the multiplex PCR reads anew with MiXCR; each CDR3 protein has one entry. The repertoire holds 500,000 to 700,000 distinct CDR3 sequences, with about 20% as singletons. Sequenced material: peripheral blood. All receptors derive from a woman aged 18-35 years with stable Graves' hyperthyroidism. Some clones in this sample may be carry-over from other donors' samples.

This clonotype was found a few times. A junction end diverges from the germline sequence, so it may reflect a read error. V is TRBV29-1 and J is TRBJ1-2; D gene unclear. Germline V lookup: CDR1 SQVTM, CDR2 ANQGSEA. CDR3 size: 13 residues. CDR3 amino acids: CSVAPGLGYGCTF. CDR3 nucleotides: TGCAGCGTTGCCCCCGGACTGGGCTATGGCTGCACCTTC.

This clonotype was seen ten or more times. The CDR3, as DNA: TGTGCCAGCAGTTTAGCGCTAGACACCACCCAGCCCCAGCATTTT. Amino acid sequence: CASSLALDTTQPQHF. V is TRBV12-3 or TRBV12-4 and J is TRBJ1-5; no definite D call. The CDR3 runs to 15 residues. V was shortened by 0 bases and J by 7 bases, with 13 bases between the two germline ends.

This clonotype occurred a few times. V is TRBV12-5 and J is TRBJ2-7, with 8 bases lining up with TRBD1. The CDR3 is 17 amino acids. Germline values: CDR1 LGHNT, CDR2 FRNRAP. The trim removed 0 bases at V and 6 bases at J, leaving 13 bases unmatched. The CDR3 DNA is TGTGCTAGTGGTTTGGTAGGTGGCCAGGGGGCGAAACCCGAGCAGTACTTC. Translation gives CASGLVGGQGAKPEQYF.

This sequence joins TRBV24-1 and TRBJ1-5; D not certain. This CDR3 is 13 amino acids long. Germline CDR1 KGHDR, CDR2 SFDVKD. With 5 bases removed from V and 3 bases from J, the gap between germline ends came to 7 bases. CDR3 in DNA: TGTGCCACCAGTGCACAGCCCAATCAGCCCCAGCATTTT. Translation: CATSAQPNQPQHF.

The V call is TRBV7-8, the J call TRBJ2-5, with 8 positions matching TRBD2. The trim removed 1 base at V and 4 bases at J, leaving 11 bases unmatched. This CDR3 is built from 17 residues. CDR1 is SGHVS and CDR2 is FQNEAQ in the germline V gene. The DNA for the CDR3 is TGTGCCAGCAGCTTAGTCCCGGGACTAGGGTTCACAGAGACCCAGTACTTC. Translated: CASSLVPGLGFTETQYF.

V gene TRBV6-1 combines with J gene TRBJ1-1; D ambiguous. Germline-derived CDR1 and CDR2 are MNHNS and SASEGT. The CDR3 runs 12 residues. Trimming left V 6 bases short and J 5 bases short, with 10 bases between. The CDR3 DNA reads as TGTGCCAGCAGAGAGGGAAGTACTGAAGCTTTCTTT. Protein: CASREGSTEAFF.

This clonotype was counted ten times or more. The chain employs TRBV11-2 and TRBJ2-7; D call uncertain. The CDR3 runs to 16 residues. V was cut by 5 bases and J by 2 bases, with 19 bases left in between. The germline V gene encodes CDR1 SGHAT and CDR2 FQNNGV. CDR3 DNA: TGTGCCAGCAGCCCCGAACCCCCAGGCCTTACCTACGAGCAGTACTTC. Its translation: CASSPEPPGLTYEQYF. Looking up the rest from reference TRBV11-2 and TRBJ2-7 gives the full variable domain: EAGVAQSPRYKIIEKRQSVAFWCNPISGHATLYWYQQILGQGPKLLIQFQNNGVVDDSQLPKDRFSAERLKGVDSTLKIQPAKLEDSAVYLCASSPEPPGLTYEQYFGPGTRLTVT.

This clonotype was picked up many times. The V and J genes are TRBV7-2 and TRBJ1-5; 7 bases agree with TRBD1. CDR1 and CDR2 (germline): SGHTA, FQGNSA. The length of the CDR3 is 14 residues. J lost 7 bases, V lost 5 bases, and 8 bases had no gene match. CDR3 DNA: TGTGCCAGCAGCCCCGACAGGGTGGGGCAGCCCCAGCATTTT. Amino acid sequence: CASSPDRVGQPQHF.

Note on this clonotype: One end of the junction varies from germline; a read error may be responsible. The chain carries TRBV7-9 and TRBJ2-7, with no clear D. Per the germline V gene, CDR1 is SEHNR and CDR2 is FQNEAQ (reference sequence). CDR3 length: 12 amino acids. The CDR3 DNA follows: TGTGCCGGCAGCTTAGAGGCGTACGAGCAGTACTTC. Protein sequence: CAGSLEAYEQYF.

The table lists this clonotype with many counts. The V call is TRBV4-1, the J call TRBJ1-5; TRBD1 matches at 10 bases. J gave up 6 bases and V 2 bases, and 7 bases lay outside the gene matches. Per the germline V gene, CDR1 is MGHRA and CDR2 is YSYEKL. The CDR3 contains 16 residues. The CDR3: CASSQLWTGGIQPQHF. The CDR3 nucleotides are TGCGCCAGCAGCCAACTCTGGACAGGGGGTATTCAGCCCCAGCATTTT.

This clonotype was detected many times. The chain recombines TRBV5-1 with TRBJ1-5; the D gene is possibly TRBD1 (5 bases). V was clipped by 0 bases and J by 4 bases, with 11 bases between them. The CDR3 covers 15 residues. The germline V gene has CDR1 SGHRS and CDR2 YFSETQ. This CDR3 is CASSLEPEGNQPQHF. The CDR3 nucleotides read TGCGCCAGCAGCTTGGAACCGGAGGGGAATCAGCCCCAGCATTTT.

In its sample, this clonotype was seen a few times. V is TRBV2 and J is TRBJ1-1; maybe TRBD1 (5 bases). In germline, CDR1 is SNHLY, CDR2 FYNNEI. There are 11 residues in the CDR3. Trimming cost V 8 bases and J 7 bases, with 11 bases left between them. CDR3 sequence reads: CASGREVEAFF. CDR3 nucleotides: TGTGCCAGCGGCAGGGAAGTTGAAGCTTTCTTT.

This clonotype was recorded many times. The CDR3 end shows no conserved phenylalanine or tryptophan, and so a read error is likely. The CDR3 protein is CASTEDWTGGFRAFL. The CDR3 nucleotides are TGTGCCAGCACTGAGGACTGGACAGGGGGTTTCCGGGCTTTCCTT. The V gene is TRBV6-1, the J gene TRBJ1-1; 10 nucleotides line up with TRBD1. The CDR3 has 15 amino acids. The junction had 16 bases not matched to a gene; V was cut back by 7 bases and J by 11 bases. CDR1 MNHNS and CDR2 SASEGT come from the germline V gene.

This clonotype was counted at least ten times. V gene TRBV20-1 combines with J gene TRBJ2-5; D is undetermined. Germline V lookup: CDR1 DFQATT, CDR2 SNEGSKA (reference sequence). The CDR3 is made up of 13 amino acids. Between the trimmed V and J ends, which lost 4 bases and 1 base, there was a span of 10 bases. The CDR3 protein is CSANAEIQETQYF. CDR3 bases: TGCAGTGCTAACGCAGAAATCCAAGAGACCCAGTACTTC.

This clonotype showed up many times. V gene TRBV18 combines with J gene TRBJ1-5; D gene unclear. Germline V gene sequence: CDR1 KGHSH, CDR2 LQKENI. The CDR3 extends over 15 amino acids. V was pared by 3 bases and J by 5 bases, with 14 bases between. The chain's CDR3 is CASSPSALRDQPQHF. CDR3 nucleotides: TGTGCCAGCTCACCGTCGGCCCTGCGGGATCAGCCCCAGCATTTT. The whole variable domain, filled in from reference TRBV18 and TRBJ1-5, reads NAGVMQNPRHLVRRRGQEARLRCSPMKGHSHVYWYRQLPEEGLKFMVYLQKENIIDESGMPKERFSAEFPKEGPSILRIQQVVRGDSAAYFCASSPSALRDQPQHFGDGTRLSIL.

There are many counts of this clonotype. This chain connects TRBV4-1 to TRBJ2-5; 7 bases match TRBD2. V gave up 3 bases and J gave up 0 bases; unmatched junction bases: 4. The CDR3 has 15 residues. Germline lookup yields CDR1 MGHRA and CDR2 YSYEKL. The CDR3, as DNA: TGCGCCAGCAGCCAGATAGGGACTAACCAAGAGACCCAGTACTTC. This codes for CASSQIGTNQETQYF.

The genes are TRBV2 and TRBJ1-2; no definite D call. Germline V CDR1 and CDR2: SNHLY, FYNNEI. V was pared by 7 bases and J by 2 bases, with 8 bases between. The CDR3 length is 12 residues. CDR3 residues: CASNGRNYGYTF. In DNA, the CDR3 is TGTGCCAGCAATGGTAGAAACTATGGCTACACCTTC.

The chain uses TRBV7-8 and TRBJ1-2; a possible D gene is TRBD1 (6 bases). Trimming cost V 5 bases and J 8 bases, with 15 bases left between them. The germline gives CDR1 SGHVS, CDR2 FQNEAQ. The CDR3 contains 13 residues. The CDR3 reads CASSLQGQRGYTF. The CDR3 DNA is TGTGCCAGCAGCCTACAGGGCCAGAGGGGCTACACCTTC.

The CDR3 DNA sequence: TGTGCCAGCAGTTACTCCCCATGGAACACTGAAGCTTTCTTT. This encodes CASSYSPWNTEAFF. The rearrangement joins TRBV6-5 to TRBJ1-1; the D is unclear. V lost 0 bases to trimming and J lost 1 base, with 6 bases between them. Germline-derived CDR1 and CDR2 are MNHEY and SVGAGI. The CDR3 extends over 14 amino acids.

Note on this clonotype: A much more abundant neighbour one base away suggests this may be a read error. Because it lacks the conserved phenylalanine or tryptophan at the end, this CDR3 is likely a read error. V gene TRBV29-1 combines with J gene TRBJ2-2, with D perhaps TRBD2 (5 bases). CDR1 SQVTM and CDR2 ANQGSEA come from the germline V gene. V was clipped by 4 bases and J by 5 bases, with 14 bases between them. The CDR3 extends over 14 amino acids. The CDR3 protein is CSVAPGVGTGELFY. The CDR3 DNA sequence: TGCAGCGTTGCCCCCGGGGTTGGGACCGGGGAGCTGTTTTAT.

The CDR3 DNA is TGCAGTGCTAGACAAATCGCAGGGGTAAAGGAGACCCAGTACTTC. It translates to CSARQIAGVKETQYF. This rearrangement joins TRBV20-1 to TRBJ2-5; weak D call: TRBD1 (6 bases). Trimming shortened V by 2 bases and J by 5 bases, and 18 bases separated the two germline ends. Germline V gene data show CDR1 as DFQATT and CDR2 as SNEGSKA (reference sequence). There are 15 residues in the CDR3.

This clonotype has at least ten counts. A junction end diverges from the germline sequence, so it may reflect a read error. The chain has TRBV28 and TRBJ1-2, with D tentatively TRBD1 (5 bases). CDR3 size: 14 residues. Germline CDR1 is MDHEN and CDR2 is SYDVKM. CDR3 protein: CASSTTRGGELPYF. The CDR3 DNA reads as TGTGCCAGCAGTACAACGAGGGGCGGAGAACTACCCTACTTC.

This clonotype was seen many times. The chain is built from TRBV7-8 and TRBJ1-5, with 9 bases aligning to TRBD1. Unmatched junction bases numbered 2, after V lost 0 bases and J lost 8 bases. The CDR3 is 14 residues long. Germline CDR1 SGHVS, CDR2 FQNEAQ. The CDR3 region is CASSLADRGEPQHF. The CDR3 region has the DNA TGTGCCAGCAGCTTAGCGGACAGGGGTGAGCCCCAGCATTTT.

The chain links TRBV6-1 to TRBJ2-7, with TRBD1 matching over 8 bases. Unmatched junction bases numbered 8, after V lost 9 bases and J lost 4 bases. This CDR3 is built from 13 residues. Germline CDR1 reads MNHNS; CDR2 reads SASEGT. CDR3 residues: CASSTGDPYEQYV. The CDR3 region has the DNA TGTGCCAGTTCGACAGGGGACCCATACGAGCAGTACGTC.

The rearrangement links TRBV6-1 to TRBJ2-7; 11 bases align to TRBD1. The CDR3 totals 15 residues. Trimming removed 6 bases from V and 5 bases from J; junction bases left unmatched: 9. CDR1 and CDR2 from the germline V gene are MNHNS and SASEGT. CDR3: CASSRLGTGGHEQYF. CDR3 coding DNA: TGTGCCAGCAGCAGACTCGGGACAGGGGGTCACGAGCAGTACTTC.